This section outlines one T cell receptor (beta chain) sequence together with its context. The target antigen is unknown. The data belong to a study of cytomegalovirus exposure and HLA in healthy donors. Primers included in the PCR were 60 Vbeta and 13 Jbeta primers. Assay: immunoSEQ multiplex PCR; the TCRdb copy retains only in-frame clones and omits some. The data contain more than 90,000 clones, roughly 68% of them seen just once; the ten biggest clones take up approximately 8.6%. CDR1 and CDR2 from the germline V gene are SGDLS and YYNGEE. The CDR3 runs to 15 residues. With 0 bases clipped from V and 6 bases from J, the junction kept 4 bases outside the gene matches. Though nominally healthy at sampling, donors likely had unrecorded immune exposures. Study results and caveats: A later analysis reportedly found fewer N-insertions in an Asian-associated ancestry cluster than the roughly 670-donor mean. Altogether, 150 or so TCR beta chains were recorded as cytomegalovirus-associated.

This sequence was found in a man between 25 and 39 years old in good health and CMV-seropositive. The chain has TRBV9 and TRBJ2-3, with TRBD2 matching 10 bases. Source material: PBMCs. The CDR3 DNA is TGTGCCAGCAGCGTAGAGGGACTAGCGTTTGATACGCAGTATTTT. Translated: CASSVEGLAFDTQYF. The full variable domain, completed using reference TRBV9 and TRBJ2-3, is DSGVTQTPKHLITATGQRVTLRCSPRSGDLSVYWYQQSLDQGLQFLIQYYNGEERAKGNILERFSAQQFPDLHSELNLSSLELGDSALYFCASSVEGLAFDTQYFGPGTRLTVL.